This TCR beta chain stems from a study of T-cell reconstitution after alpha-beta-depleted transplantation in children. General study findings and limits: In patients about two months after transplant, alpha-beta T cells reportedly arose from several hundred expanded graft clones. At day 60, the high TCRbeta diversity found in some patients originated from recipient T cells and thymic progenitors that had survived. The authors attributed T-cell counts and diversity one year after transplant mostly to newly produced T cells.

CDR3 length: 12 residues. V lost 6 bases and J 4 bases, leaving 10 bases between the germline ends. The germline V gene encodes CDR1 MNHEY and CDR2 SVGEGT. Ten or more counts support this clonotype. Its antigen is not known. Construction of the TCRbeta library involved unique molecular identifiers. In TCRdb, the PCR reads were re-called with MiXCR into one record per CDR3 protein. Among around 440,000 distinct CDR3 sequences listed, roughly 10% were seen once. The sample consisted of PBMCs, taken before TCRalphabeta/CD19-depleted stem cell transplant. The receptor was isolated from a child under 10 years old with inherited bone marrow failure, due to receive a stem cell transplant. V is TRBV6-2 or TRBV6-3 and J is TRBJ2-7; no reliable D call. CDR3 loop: CASSWFGYEQYF. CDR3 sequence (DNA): TGTGCCAGCAGCTGGTTCGGTTACGAGCAGTACTTC.